These 21 T cell receptor beta chains were all obtained from the same sample, sequenced in a study of blood T cell repertoires in COVID-19 (dated by TCRdb to the early 2020s). The library was made by the immunoSEQ multiplex PCR assay. The immuneACCESS repertoire file appears here via TCRdb, limited to in-frame rearrangements. These files lack a portion of the clones; in checked studies, under half of the deficit traces to unresolved V genes, and the cause of the others is not known. The sample contains roughly 220,000 clones, 84% of them found a single time. The ten largest clones take up roughly 4.6% of the sample. Sequencing was performed on peripheral blood. Source of these receptors: a woman in her sixties or seventies who had recovered from COVID-19.

The CDR3 DNA is TGCGCCAGCAGCCAAGAGTCGGGACAGGAGATATACAATGAGCAGTTCTTC. Residues: CASSQESGQEIYNEQFF. The chain is built from TRBV4-1 and TRBJ2-1, with 8 bases lining up with TRBD1. The CDR3 consists of 17 residues. Looked up from germline, CDR1 is MGHRA and CDR2 is YSYEKL. The trim removed 0 bases at V and 4 bases at J, leaving 8 bases unmatched.

The chain uses TRBV28 and TRBJ1-2; 8 bases agree with TRBD1. Germline CDR1 reads MDHEN; CDR2 reads SYDVKM. The CDR3 is 15 residues long. The V and J ends lost 4 bases and 4 bases, in that order; junction bases with no gene match: 8. The CDR3 DNA reads TGTGCCAGCAGTTCCCCGGCAGGGGGCTTCTATGGCTACACCTTC. It is translated as CASSSPAGGFYGYTF.

The V call is TRBV2, the J call TRBJ2-2; 8 bases match TRBD1. CDR3 length: 15 amino acids. V gave up 3 bases and J gave up 7 bases; unmatched junction bases: 7. Germline CDR1 reads SNHLY; CDR2 reads FYNNEI. The CDR3 DNA follows: TGTGCCAGCAGTGAGGACAGGGTTAAAGGCGGGGAGCTGTTTTTT. Its translation is CASSEDRVKGGELFF.

Worth noting for this clone: Other DNA sequences in this sample translate to the same CDR3. The chain's CDR3 is CASSLGRTSTDTQYF. In DNA, the CDR3 is TGTGCCAGCAGCTTGGGTAGGACTAGCACAGATACGCAGTATTTT. The rearrangement joins TRBV13 to TRBJ2-3; weak D call: TRBD2 (5 bases). V lost 3 bases to trimming and J lost 0 bases, with 10 bases between them. The CDR3 consists of 15 residues. Germline CDR1 reads PRHDT; CDR2 reads FYEKMQ (reference sequence).

The chain uses TRBV7-2 and TRBJ2-2, with 7 bases aligning to TRBD1. Germline values: CDR1 SGHTA, CDR2 FQGNSA. This CDR3 comprises 16 residues. J lost 5 bases, V lost 0 bases, and 6 bases had no gene match. The chain's CDR3 is CASSLALGQQTGELFF. The CDR3 nucleotides read TGTGCCAGCAGCTTAGCGCTGGGACAGCAGACCGGGGAGCTGTTTTTT.

The chain is built from TRBV7-9 and TRBJ1-4; D is unresolved. This CDR3 region has 14 residues. V was trimmed by 1 base and J by 0 bases, leaving 3 bases between them. Germline CDR1 is SEHNR and CDR2 is FQNEAQ (reference sequence). The CDR3 sequence is CASSLGATNEKLFF. In nucleotides, the CDR3 is TGTGCCAGCAGCTTAGGAGCAACTAATGAAAAACTGTTTTTT.

The count of this clone is one. The chain uses TRBV7-6 and TRBJ2-5, with 9 bases identical to TRBD2. The CDR3 sequence is 17 residues long. The V and J ends lost 5 bases and 4 bases, in that order; junction bases with no gene match: 14. Per the germline V gene, CDR1 is SGHVS and CDR2 is FNYEAQ. In DNA, the CDR3 is TGTGCCAGCAGCCTATTAGGTTTCGCGGGGGGGCGAGAGACCCAGTACTTC. Translating gives CASSLLGFAGGRETQYF.

The chain carries TRBV5-1 and TRBJ1-2; 8 bases are shared with TRBD1. CDR1 and CDR2 from the germline V gene are SGHRS and YFSETQ. J lost 4 bases, V lost 3 bases, and 5 bases had no gene match. The CDR3 is 14 residues long. CDR3 region: CASSSGQGGYGYTF. In DNA form, the CDR3 reads TGCGCCAGCAGCTCAGGACAGGGCGGCTATGGCTACACCTTC. Looking up the rest from reference TRBV5-1 and TRBJ1-2 gives the full variable domain: KAGVTQTPRYLIKTRGQQVTLSCSPISGHRSVSWYQQTPGQGLQFLFEYFSETQRNKGNFPGRFSGRQFSNSRSEMNVSTLELGDSALYLCASSSGQGGYGYTFGSGTRLTVV.

The chain recombines TRBV19 with TRBJ1-2, with TRBD1 as a possible D gene (6 bases). The CDR3 spans 14 residues. V dropped 7 bases and J dropped 2 bases, with 14 bases sitting between them. Germline CDR1 LNHDA, CDR2 SQIVND (reference sequence). Written as DNA, the CDR3 is TGTGCCAGTATCAGGGGTGCCGGGAACTATGGCTACACCTTC. Protein product: CASIRGAGNYGYTF.

The chain combines TRBV27 with TRBJ2-1; no clear D gene. CDR1 and CDR2 (germline): MNHEY, SMNVEV (reference sequence). The CDR3 is 12 amino acids. V lost 7 bases to trimming and J lost 8 bases, with 12 bases between them. The CDR3 loop reads CASKLFGHEQFF. CDR3 coding DNA: TGTGCCAGCAAATTGTTCGGTCATGAGCAGTTCTTC.

This rearrangement joins TRBV21-1 to TRBJ1-1; TRBD1 reflects the table's D call only, with no check against the DNA. TRBV21-1 is a recognized pseudogene. The CDR3 is 17 residues long. The CDR3 bases are TGTGCCAGCAGCCCCCGACAGGGGCCCTCAACAGGCACTGAAGCTTTCTTT. Encoded protein: CASSPRQGPSTGTEAFF.

V and J are TRBV9 and TRBJ2-2, with 8 bases lining up with TRBD2. Germline V gene data show CDR1 as SGDLS and CDR2 as YYNGEE. Losses at the gene ends were 3 bases for V and 4 bases for J; bases not matched to a gene: 11. The CDR3 spans 17 residues. The CDR3 reads CASSDYPRGGGTGELFF. CDR3 bases: TGTGCCAGCAGCGACTACCCCCGGGGGGGCGGCACCGGGGAGCTGTTTTTT.

CDR3 residues: CASRLEEGNSPLHF. CDR3 coding DNA: TGTGCCAGCCGCCTTGAGGAGGGTAATTCACCCCTCCACTTT. The V and J genes are TRBV14 and TRBJ1-6; no definite D call. CDR1 and CDR2 from the germline V gene are SGHDN and FVKESK. The V end was cut by 8 bases, the J end by 6 bases, with 14 bases between. The CDR3 spans 14 residues.

CDR3 residues: CATSETSGGGEQFF. DNA for the CDR3: TGTGCCACCTCTGAGACTTCGGGGGGGGGTGAGCAGTTCTTC. The V and J genes are TRBV10-3 and TRBJ2-1; TRBD2 matches at 8 bases. Germline trimming cut 10 bases from V and 9 bases from J; bases unmatched to any gene: 14. The CDR3 covers 14 residues. Germline CDR1 ENHRY, CDR2 SYGVKD.

V is TRBV19 and J is TRBJ1-3; TRBD1 matches 9 bases. V was pared by 5 bases and J by 0 bases, with 8 bases of the junction left unmatched. The CDR3 totals 17 residues. Germline V CDR1 and CDR2: LNHDA, SQIVND (reference sequence). CDR3 nucleotides: TGTGCCAGTAGTCCGTGGACAGGGGAACGCTCTGGAAACACCATATATTTT. Translated: CASSPWTGERSGNTIYF.

Note on this clone: An end of the junction does not agree with germline; a read error may underlie this. This sequence joins TRBV7-2 and TRBJ2-2; D is undetermined. Per the germline V gene, CDR1 is SGHTA and CDR2 is FQGNSA. This CDR3 region has 16 residues. This CDR3 reads CASTLLPPWATGELFF. CDR3 in DNA: TGTGCCAGCACCTTACTACCCCCGTGGGCCACCGGGGAGCTGTTTTTT.

This clone was recorded once. In nucleotides, the CDR3 is TGTGCCAGCAGCTCGGACAGGGACTCAGGTGAGCAGTTCTTC. This translates into CASSSDRDSGEQFF. The chain links TRBV11-3 to TRBJ2-1; TRBD1 matches 8 bases. This CDR3 spans 14 amino acids. CDR1 is SGHNT and CDR2 is YENEEA in the germline V gene. V lost 4 bases to trimming and J lost 9 bases; unmatched junction nucleotides: 8.

This sequence joins TRBV2 and TRBJ2-2; possibly TRBD1 for D (5 bases). The CDR3 runs 15 residues. Germline-derived CDR1 and CDR2 are SNHLY and FYNNEI. Between the trimmed V and J ends, which lost 7 bases and 5 bases, there was a span of 17 bases. The CDR3 DNA reads TGTGCCAGCATCAGTAGTGACAGACCTACCGGGGAGCTGTTTTTT. Residues: CASISSDRPTGELFF.

This chain links TRBV9 with TRBJ2-7; D remains unclear. The germline V and J ends were trimmed by 2 bases and 0 bases, with 9 bases remaining between them. Germline CDR1 and CDR2: SGDLS and YYNGEE. The CDR3 has 14 amino acids. Here the CDR3 reads CASSVGVSSYEQYF. The CDR3 DNA follows: TGTGCCAGCAGCGTGGGCGTCAGCTCCTACGAGCAGTACTTC.

The chain is built from TRBV18 and TRBJ2-3; 13 bases agree with TRBD2. The V and J ends lost 3 bases and 5 bases, in that order; junction bases with no gene match: 8. The CDR3 sequence is 17 residues long. CDR1 and CDR2 (germline): KGHSH, LQKENI. CDR3 sequence reads: CASSPPRTSGGGDTQYF. DNA for the CDR3: TGTGCCAGCTCACCGCCCAGGACTAGCGGGGGAGGAGATACGCAGTATTTT.

CDR3 protein: CARSFYPAGIVEQFF. In DNA, the CDR3 is TGTGCCAGAAGCTTCTATCCAGCGGGGATCGTTGAGCAGTTCTTC. This chain connects TRBV5-3 to TRBJ2-1; 7 nucleotides match TRBD2. TRBV5-3 is given ORF status, its function remaining uncertain. The CDR3 length is 15 residues. The junction had 11 bases not matched to a gene; V was cut back by 2 bases and J by 9 bases.